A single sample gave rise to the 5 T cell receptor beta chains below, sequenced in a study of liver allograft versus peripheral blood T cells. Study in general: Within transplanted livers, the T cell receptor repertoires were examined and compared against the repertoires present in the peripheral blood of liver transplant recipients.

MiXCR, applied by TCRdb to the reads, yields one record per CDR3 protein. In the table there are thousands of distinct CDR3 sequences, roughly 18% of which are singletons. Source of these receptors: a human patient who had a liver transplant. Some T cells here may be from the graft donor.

The CDR3 loop reads CASSPGGSIHEQYF. The CDR3 nucleotides read TGTGCCAGCAGTCCCGGGGGGTCAATCCACGAGCAGTACTTC. The chain uses TRBV6-5 and TRBJ2-7, with TRBD2 matching 7 bases. CDR3 length: 14 amino acids. Germline CDR1 reads MNHEY; CDR2 reads SVGAGI. V lost 5 bases to trimming and J lost 5 bases; unmatched junction nucleotides: 9.

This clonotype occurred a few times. The CDR3 here is CASRVWGERSNQPQHF. In DNA form, the CDR3 reads TGTGCCAGTAGAGTATGGGGAGAGAGGAGCAATCAGCCCCAGCATTTT. V usage is TRBV19 and J usage is TRBJ1-5, with D uncertain. V lost 6 bases, J lost 1 base, and 16 bases lay in between. The length of the CDR3 is 16 residues. Germline CDR1 is LNHDA and CDR2 is SQIVND (reference sequence).

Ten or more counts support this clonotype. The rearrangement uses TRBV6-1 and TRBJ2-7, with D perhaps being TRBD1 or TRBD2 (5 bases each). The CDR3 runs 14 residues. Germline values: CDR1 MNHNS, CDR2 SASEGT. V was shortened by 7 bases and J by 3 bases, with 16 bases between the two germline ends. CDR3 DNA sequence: TGTGCCAGCAATCCGGGACGGAGTAACTACGAGCAGTACTTC. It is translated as CASNPGRSNYEQYF.

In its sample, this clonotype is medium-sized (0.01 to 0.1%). The CDR3 sequence: CASATGDNQPQHF. The CDR3 nucleotides are TGTGCCAGTGCGACAGGCGACAATCAGCCCCAGCATTTT. The chain is built from TRBV6-5 and TRBJ1-5, with a possible D match to TRBD1 (6 bases). Germline V gene lookup returns CDR1 MNHEY and CDR2 SVGAGI. V was shortened by 9 bases and J by 3 bases, with 12 bases between the two germline ends. The CDR3 has 13 residues.

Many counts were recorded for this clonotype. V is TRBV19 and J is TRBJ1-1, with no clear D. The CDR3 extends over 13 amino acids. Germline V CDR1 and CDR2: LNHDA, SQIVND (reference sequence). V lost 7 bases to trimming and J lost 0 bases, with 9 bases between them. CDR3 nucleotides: TGTGCCAGTACCGTCAGCCTGAACACTGAAGCTTTCTTT. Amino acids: CASTVSLNTEAFF.